Included here is one T cell receptor beta chain sequence, with context. It was with unique molecular identifiers that the TCRbeta library was prepared. Using its own MiXCR run on the PCR reads, TCRdb lists one record per CDR3 protein. The sample contains about 610,000 distinct CDR3 sequences, under 12% of which appear only once. The data are from a study of T-cell reconstitution after alpha-beta-depleted transplantation in children. Between the trimmed V and J ends, which lost 3 bases and 4 bases, there was a span of 21 bases. This CDR3 is built from 17 residues. The germline gives CDR1 LGHNA, CDR2 YSLEER.

This TCR was recovered from a human donor who donated a stem cell graft to a child with acute myeloid leukemia. The sample in question was PBMCs from the stem cell graft donor, obtained from the stem cell graft. The V gene is TRBV4-3, the J gene TRBJ2-5; D may be TRBD1 or TRBD2 (5 bases each). The CDR3 nucleotides read TGCGCCAGCAGCCAGATTATGAAGAGGGGTCCCCGAGAGACCCAGTACTTC. Protein product: CASSQIMKRGPRETQYF.